Following are 4 T cell receptor beta chains from one sample sequenced in a study of blood T cell repertoires in COVID-19. This table comes from immunoSEQ multiplex PCR, and its TCRdb copy is limited to in-frame clones, with some not included. The sample carries 250,000 or so clones, roughly 80% recorded once. The sample consisted of peripheral blood. Receptor source: a woman aged 70-85 years with acute or convalescent COVID-19.

The table lists this clone with a count of one. This rearrangement joins TRBV6-1 to TRBJ2-5; 7 nucleotides align to TRBD1. V was clipped by 0 bases and J by 10 bases; unmatched bases: 17. The CDR3 runs to 17 residues. Germline loops: CDR1 MNHNS, CDR2 SASEGT. The CDR3 bases are TGTGCCAGCAGTGAAGCGGGACAGAGGATCCCGAAAGGGGACCAGTACTTC. It is translated as CASSEAGQRIPKGDQYF.

In this sample, this clone turned up a few times. The chain couples TRBV28 to TRBJ1-4; 9 bases are a match to TRBD1. The CDR3 has 15 residues. CDR1 MDHEN and CDR2 SYDVKM come from the germline V gene. V gave up 3 bases and J gave up 5 bases; unmatched junction bases: 4. The CDR3 loop is CASSFWTGANEKLFF. CDR3 coding DNA: TGTGCCAGCAGTTTCTGGACAGGGGCGAATGAAAAACTGTTTTTT.

The chain recombines TRBV9 with TRBJ1-3, with TRBD1 as a possible D gene (5 bases). The V and J ends lost 1 base and 4 bases respectively, with 27 bases between them. The CDR3 extends over 20 amino acids. CDR1 SGDLS and CDR2 YYNGEE come from the germline V gene. As DNA, the CDR3 is TGTGCCAGCAGCGTAAAACCCGCCCATGCACCCATGGACACCGGAAACACCATATATTTT. As protein: CASSVKPAHAPMDTGNTIYF.

This clone came up once. The chain couples TRBV4-1 to TRBJ1-3; TRBD1 might be the D (6 bases). From germline, CDR1 is MGHRA and CDR2 YSYEKL. Trimming shortened V by 1 base and J by 0 bases, and 16 bases separated the two germline ends. The CDR3 runs 18 residues. In DNA, the CDR3 is TGCGCCAGCAGCCAAGCCCTTGCAGGGGCCCTCTCTGGAAACACCATATATTTT. Translation: CASSQALAGALSGNTIYF.